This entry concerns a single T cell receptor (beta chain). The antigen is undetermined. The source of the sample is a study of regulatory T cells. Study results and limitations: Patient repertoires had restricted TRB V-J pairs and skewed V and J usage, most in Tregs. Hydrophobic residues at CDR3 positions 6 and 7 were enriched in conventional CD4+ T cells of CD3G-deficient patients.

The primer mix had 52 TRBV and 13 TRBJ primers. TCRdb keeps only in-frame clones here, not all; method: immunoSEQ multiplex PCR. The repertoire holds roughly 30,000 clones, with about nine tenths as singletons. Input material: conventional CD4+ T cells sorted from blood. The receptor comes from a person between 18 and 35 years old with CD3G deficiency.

CDR3 sequence reads: CASSVGDMTTGELFF. In nucleotides, the CDR3 is TGTGCCAGCAGCGTAGGCGATATGACGACCGGGGAGCTGTTTTTT. The chain has TRBV9 and TRBJ2-2; D is unclear. V was cut by 0 bases and J by 5 bases, with 11 bases left in between. Germline V lookup: CDR1 SGDLS, CDR2 YYNGEE. The CDR3 covers 15 residues.